This is a list of T cell receptor beta chains from one sample in a study of blood T cell repertoires in COVID-19. Sequencing was performed with immunoSEQ multiplex PCR; in TCRdb, only in-frame clones are kept and a portion is missing. Among approximately 200,000 clones, 85% to 90% were seen once, and the ten largest hold less than 3%. The sequencing input was peripheral blood. The origin of the receptors is a woman aged 30 to 39 with active or convalescent COVID-19. Both conserved end residues are part of each CDR3. The D gene is left open where the match is weak. Size is omitted from some rows. Given values are once, few, many or a class for expanded clones.

v_gene	d_gene	abundance	j_gene	CDR3nt	CDR3aa
TRBV19	TRBD1	-	TRBJ1-4	TGTGCCAGTAGTAGGGGACAGGGGGCGGGTGCAACTAATGAAAAACTGTTTTTT	CASSRGQGAGATNEKLFF
TRBV11-2	TRBD2	-	TRBJ2-2	TGTGCCAGCAGCCGAGCGGGAGCGAACACCGGGGAGCTGTTTTTT	CASSRAGANTGELFF
TRBV6-2/TRBV6-3	-	-	TRBJ1-5	TGTGCCAGCAGTTACGGGAGGGCTGACTTGCAGCCCCAGCATTTT	CASSYGRADLQPQHF
TRBV21-1	-	-	TRBJ1-3	TGTGCCAGCAGCGCCGACAGGGGTGGGACTCTCTCTGGAAACACCATATATTTT	CASSADRGGTLSGNTIYF
TRBV6-6	-	-	TRBJ1-5	TGTGCCGGGGGGTCTTTTAGCAATCAGCCCCAGCATTTT	CAGGSFSNQPQHF
TRBV27	-	-	TRBJ1-1	TGTGCCAGCAGTTTAGCAGGGGCCGCGGAAGCTTTCTTT	CASSLAGAAEAFF
TRBV6-6	-	-	TRBJ1-1	TGTGCCAGCAGTCCATTTTTGAACACTGAAGCTTTCTTT	CASSPFLNTEAFF
TRBV4-2	-	once	TRBJ1-4	TGTGCCAGCAGCCAAGATTTAGCGAGAGGTAGTGTGGGGGCTTCCCGGGAAAAACTGTTTTTT	CASSQDLARGSVGASREKLFF
TRBV11-2	TRBD2	-	TRBJ2-1	TGTGCCAGCAGCTTAGATGGTTTGCGGGGGGAATCCTACAATGAGCAGTTCTTC	CASSLDGLRGESYNEQFF
TRBV7-2	TRBD2	once	TRBJ2-7	TGTGCCAGCAGCTTAGAAGTCGGACTAGCGGGGCCCCCTTTCGAGCAGTACTTC	CASSLEVGLAGPPFEQYF
TRBV27	-	-	TRBJ1-2	TGTGCCAGCAGTTTAAGGACAGACAGGAACTATGGCTACACCTTC	CASSLRTDRNYGYTF
TRBV7-6	-	-	TRBJ1-2	TGTGCCAGCAGTTCGTCGCGGGTTGCCCTCTATGGCTACACCTTC	CASSSSRVALYGYTF
TRBV18	-	-	TRBJ1-6	TGTGCCAGCTCACGGACAGCCGGCAATTCACCCCTCCACTTT	CASSRTAGNSPLHF
TRBV5-5	-	-	TRBJ2-3	TGTGCCGGTGGACTGTTCATCACAGATACGCAGTATTTT	CAGGLFITDTQYF
TRBV7-9	-	-	TRBJ1-2	TGTGCCAGCAGCTTAGTACAGGGTGGCTACACCTTC	CASSLVQGGYTF
TRBV9	TRBD1	-	TRBJ1-2	TGTGCCAGCAGCTCCAGGGGGCGCGATGGCTACACCTTC	CASSSRGRDGYTF
TRBV5-1	TRBD1	-	TRBJ1-6	TGCGCCAGCAGCTTGAGTGGACAGGGAGTTTTCATCCACTTT	CASSLSGQGVFIHF
TRBV30	-	-	TRBJ1-2	TGTGCCTGGAGTCTCAACTATGGCTACACCTTC	CAWSLNYGYTF
TRBV18	-	-	TRBJ1-6	TGTGCCAGCTCTCGTGGGCTGGGAGTCGTTGATTCACCCCTCCACTTT	CASSRGLGVVDSPLHF
TRBV5-1	TRBD1	once	TRBJ1-1	TGCGCCAGCAGCACGACAGGGGCGCCGAACACTGAAGCTTTCTTT	CASSTTGAPNTEAFF
TRBV7-2	TRBD2	-	TRBJ2-1	TGTGCCAGCAGCTTAGAACTAGCGGGAGGTCTTGAGCAGTTCTTC	CASSLELAGGLEQFF
TRBV2	-	few	TRBJ2-7	TGTGCCAGCAGCCCCCGTTTCAGTCCGAACTTC	CASSPRFSPNF
TRBV7-9	TRBD1	-	TRBJ1-4	TGTGCCAGCAGCCGACAGGGACTAGAGGAAAAACTGTTTTTT	CASSRQGLEEKLFF
TRBV6-1	-	-	TRBJ1-2	TGTGCCAGCAGTGAAGGGGGAGGCTCCGGGGCTCATGGCTACACCTTC	CASSEGGGSGAHGYTF
TRBV7-9	-	-	TRBJ2-5	TGTGCCAGCAGCTTAGATCCTACCGGAGAGACCCAGTACTTC	CASSLDPTGETQYF
TRBV2	TRBD1	once	TRBJ2-3	TGTGCCAGCAGTAGGGGGCAGGGTCGGGCAGATACGCAGTATTTT	CASSRGQGRADTQYF
TRBV5-1	-	-	TRBJ2-5	TGCGCCAGCAGCACCGAACGAACAGGGAAGGGAGAGACCCAGTACTTC	CASSTERTGKGETQYF
TRBV30	-	few	TRBJ2-3	TGTGCCTGGAGTGTCGGGGGAAGCACAGATACGCAGTATTTT	CAWSVGGSTDTQYF
TRBV2	-	-	TRBJ1-4	TGTGCCAGCAGTTATCAGACAGGTCTTAATGAAAAACTGTTTTTT	CASSYQTGLNEKLFF
TRBV29-1	TRBD1	-	TRBJ1-2	TGCAGCGTTGAAGGTGGACAGGGGCTGAGCTACACCTTC	CSVEGGQGLSYTF
TRBV2	TRBD1	-	TRBJ1-4	TGTGCCAGCAGTGGACAGGGTACGCTTGTGGAAAAACTGTTTTTT	CASSGQGTLVEKLFF
TRBV20-1	-	-	TRBJ1-6	TGCAGTGCACGCTCCGGTGCACCCCTCCACTTT	CSARSGAPLHF
TRBV19	-	-	TRBJ1-1	TGTGCCAGTAGTGACACAGGGTTGAGCACTGAAGCTTTCTTT	CASSDTGLSTEAFF